The 24 T cell receptor beta chains below come from one sample, sequenced in a study of blood T cell repertoires in COVID-19 (dated by TCRdb to 2020 to 2021). Library creation used the immunoSEQ multiplex PCR assay. The table comes from immuneACCESS by way of TCRdb, which keeps in-frame sequences with V and J called. Part of the clones is missing from these tables; in studies checked, under half for an unresolved V gene and the rest for unknown reasons. The sample includes some 110,000 clones, with roughly 90% observed a single time. The ten largest clonotypes hold approximately 5.6% of the sample. The sequencing input was peripheral blood. These receptors all come from a human donor in a cohort sampled during active COVID-19.

The chain uses TRBV5-1 and TRBJ1-2; TRBD1 might be the D (6 bases). This CDR3 is built from 12 residues. Deletions cut 5 bases from V and 6 bases from J, with 11 bases between. CDR1 and CDR2 (germline): SGHRS, YFSETQ. For the CDR3, the DNA is TGCGCCAGCAGTTCAGGGGTTAATGGCTACACCTTC. This codes for CASSSGVNGYTF.

The rearrangement joins TRBV7-8 to TRBJ2-7, with 7 bases matching TRBD1. CDR1 SGHVS and CDR2 FQNEAQ come from the germline V gene. V was pared by 1 base and J by 4 bases, with 7 bases of the junction left unmatched. CDR3 size: 15 residues. The CDR3 DNA reads TGTGCCAGCAGCTTAGGGGGGACAGTAGCTTACGAGCAGTACTTC. Its translation is CASSLGGTVAYEQYF.

This sequence joins TRBV6-2 or TRBV6-3 and TRBJ2-7; 7 positions agree with TRBD1. This CDR3 is 17 amino acids long. V dropped 5 bases and J dropped 4; count of bases not matched to a gene: 17. In germline, CDR1 is MNHEY, CDR2 SVGEGT. The CDR3 sequence is CASSEPGQTILLYEQYF. The CDR3 nucleotides read TGTGCCAGCAGTGAGCCGGGACAGACGATCTTGCTTTACGAGCAGTACTTC.

The chain combines TRBV4-3 with TRBJ2-1; TRBD2 matches 8 bases. CDR1 is LGHNA and CDR2 is YSLEER in the germline V gene. V was clipped by 0 bases and J by 1 base; unmatched bases: 11. The CDR3 runs to 19 residues. The CDR3 sequence is CASSQDLAGPLYSYNEQFF. CDR3 nucleotides: TGCGCCAGCAGCCAAGATTTAGCGGGGCCGCTCTATTCCTACAATGAGCAGTTCTTC.

The chain recombines TRBV2 with TRBJ2-5; no firm D call. Trimming removed 6 bases at V and 5 bases at J, with 10 bases between. The CDR3 runs 12 residues. The germline gives CDR1 SNHLY, CDR2 FYNNEI. The CDR3 nucleotides are TGTGCCAGCAGGGCGGTTAGGGAGACCCAGTACTTC. It is translated as CASRAVRETQYF.

In its sample, this clone was seen once. The chain carries TRBV19 and TRBJ1-5; a weak D match, TRBD1 (5 bases). There are 15 residues in the CDR3. V lost 6 bases, J lost 0 bases, and 12 bases lay in between. Germline lookup yields CDR1 LNHDA and CDR2 SQIVND (reference sequence). The chain's CDR3 is CASSRAVYSNQPQHF. DNA of the CDR3: TGTGCCAGTAGCAGGGCAGTCTATAGCAATCAGCCCCAGCATTTT.

This rearrangement joins TRBV28 to TRBJ2-5; D ambiguous. There are 17 residues in the CDR3. V shed 4 bases and J shed 1 base, with 19 bases lying between them. The germline V gene has CDR1 MDHEN and CDR2 SYDVKM. As DNA, the CDR3 is TGTGCCAGCAGTTCCCCGTCTCCAAGAGGCCTCCAAGAGACCCAGTACTTC. Translating it yields CASSSPSPRGLQETQYF.

The chain carries TRBV4-3 and TRBJ2-2; maybe TRBD1 (6 bases). Germline CDR1 LGHNA, CDR2 YSLEER. Trimming stripped 3 bases from V and 4 bases from J, with 18 bases between. CDR3 length: 17 amino acids. In DNA form, the CDR3 reads TGCGCCAGCAGCCAGACGGCCGGGACACCTCTCACCGGGGAGCTGTTTTTT. Protein sequence: CASSQTAGTPLTGELFF.

The V call is TRBV28, the J call TRBJ1-5; D unclear. V lost 2 bases, J lost 6 bases, and 5 bases lay in between. The CDR3 totals 12 residues. CDR1 and CDR2 (germline): MDHEN, SYDVKM. The CDR3 region has the DNA TGTGCCAGCAGTTTAGGGAGTCAGCCCCAGCATTTT. This encodes CASSLGSQPQHF.

V usage is TRBV24-1 and J usage is TRBJ1-4; 8 bases are shared with TRBD1. CDR1 and CDR2 from the germline V gene are KGHDR and SFDVKD. The CDR3 covers 15 residues. V lost 1 base, J lost 10 bases, and 7 bases stayed unmatched. The CDR3 DNA sequence: TGTGCCACCAGTGATTTCGGCCAGGGGGCTGGAAAACTGTTTTTT. This gives the protein CATSDFGQGAGKLFF.

J is TRBJ1-1 and V is TRBV5-1; no clear D. The CDR3 is made up of 13 amino acids. V lost 0 bases to trimming and J lost 9 bases, with 12 bases between them. CDR1 and CDR2 from the germline V gene are SGHRS and YFSETQ. CDR3 amino acids: CASSLGVRAQAFF. The CDR3 nucleotides read TGCGCCAGCAGCTTGGGGGTGAGGGCACAAGCTTTCTTT.

This chain joins TRBV4-3 and TRBJ2-7; 9 bases fit TRBD2. Trimming at V came to 1 base and at J to 6 bases, leaving 10 bases not matched to a gene. This CDR3 is built from 16 residues. From germline, CDR1 is LGHNA and CDR2 YSLEER. The DNA of the CDR3 is TGCGCCAGCAGCCAAGTAGCGGGAGAAATGCTTCGCGAGCAGTACTTC. Its translation: CASSQVAGEMLREQYF.

Here the CDR3 reads CATSIYRGNEQFF. As DNA, the CDR3 is TGTGCCACCAGCATATACAGGGGAAATGAGCAGTTCTTC. The chain links TRBV15 to TRBJ2-1; 7 bases are shared with TRBD1. V lost 4 bases to trimming and J lost 7 bases; unmatched junction nucleotides: 4. The CDR3 length is 13 residues. Germline CDR1 LNHNV, CDR2 YYDKDF (reference sequence).

The J gene is TRBJ1-2, the V gene TRBV7-2; 10 nucleotides align to TRBD1. Trimming at V came to 4 bases and at J to 2 bases, leaving 7 bases not matched to a gene. This CDR3 contains 16 residues. Looked up from germline, CDR1 is SGHTA and CDR2 is FQGNSA. The CDR3 loop is CASSSSTGGANYGYTF. DNA for the CDR3: TGTGCCAGCAGCTCCTCGACAGGGGGCGCGAACTATGGCTACACCTTC.

This chain links TRBV3-1 (or the pseudogene TRBV3-2) with TRBJ2-7, with 8 bases aligning to TRBD2. With 4 bases clipped from V and 3 bases from J, the junction kept 17 bases outside the gene matches. This CDR3 is built from 18 residues. Germline V lookup: CDR1 LGHDT, CDR2 YNNKEL (reference sequence). CDR3 region: CASSPGLERGLGNYEQYF. CDR3 sequence (DNA): TGTGCCAGCAGCCCGGGACTAGAAAGGGGTTTGGGAAACTACGAGCAGTACTTC.

The chain uses TRBV5-4 and TRBJ1-3, with TRBD1 matching over 8 bases. The V gene end was trimmed by 4 bases and the J gene end by 2 bases; junction bases not matched to a gene: 11. The length of the CDR3 is 17 residues. The V gene's germline CDR1 is SGHNT and CDR2 YYREEE (reference sequence). The CDR3 loop is CASSPGQGNVPGNTIYF. The CDR3 DNA reads TGTGCCAGCAGCCCTGGACAGGGAAACGTTCCTGGAAACACCATATATTTT.

The rearrangement joins TRBV11-3 to TRBJ2-7, with 9 bases aligning to TRBD2. This CDR3 region has 17 residues. Losses at the gene ends were 3 bases for V and 6 bases for J; bases not matched to a gene: 15. Germline lookup yields CDR1 SGHNT and CDR2 YENEEA. CDR3 DNA sequence: TGTGCCAGCAGCTTGGTCGACGAGGGACTAGCAGTTTTCGAGCAGTACTTC. Its protein is CASSLVDEGLAVFEQYF. Full variable domain (rest looked up from reference TRBV11-3 and TRBJ2-7): EAGVVQSPRYKIIEKKQPVAFWCNPISGHNTLYWYLQNLGQGPELLIRYENEEAVDDSQLPKDRFSAERLKGVDSTLKIQPAELGDSAVYLCASSLVDEGLAVFEQYFGPGTRLTVT.

The CDR3 reads CASSLGQGSSPLHF. In DNA form, the CDR3 reads TGTGCCAGCAGCTTGGGACAGGGGAGTTCACCCCTCCACTTT. The chain couples TRBV5-4 to TRBJ1-6, with 8 nucleotides matching TRBD1. The CDR3 runs 14 residues. The germline V gene has CDR1 SGHNT and CDR2 YYREEE (reference sequence). V was pared by 0 bases and J by 9 bases, with 2 bases of the junction left unmatched.

This chain joins TRBV6-1 and TRBJ2-7; 12 nucleotides align to TRBD1. V was pared by 4 bases and J by 3 bases, with 16 bases of the junction left unmatched. There are 19 residues in the CDR3. Germline V gene data show CDR1 as MNHNS and CDR2 as SASEGT. In DNA form, the CDR3 reads TGTGCCAGCAGTGCCCGGGACAGGGGGCTCTCGGAGATTCTCTACGAGCAGTACTTC. Translated: CASSARDRGLSEILYEQYF.

The rearrangement joins TRBV28 to TRBJ1-2; 9 positions agree with TRBD1. After removal of 4 bases from V and 4 bases from J, the junction contained 10 bases not matched to a gene. Germline V gene data show CDR1 as MDHEN and CDR2 as SYDVKM. This CDR3 has 16 residues. CDR3 protein: CASSSQGAGIFYGYTF. CDR3 DNA sequence: TGTGCCAGCAGTTCACAGGGGGCCGGGATATTCTATGGCTACACCTTC.

The V call is TRBV4-3, the J call TRBJ1-4; perhaps TRBD1 as D (6 bases). The CDR3 spans 16 residues. Germline-derived CDR1 and CDR2 are LGHNA and YSLEER. Trimming removed 4 bases at V and 5 bases at J, with 17 bases between. CDR3 sequence: CASSPRLGATNEKLFF. The CDR3 DNA is TGCGCCAGCAGCCCACGCCTGGGGGCCACAAATGAAAAACTGTTTTTT.

The V call is TRBV5-1, the J call TRBJ2-3; D may be TRBD2 (6 bases). Germline CDR1 and CDR2: SGHRS and YFSETQ. The CDR3 extends over 15 amino acids. V lost 0 bases, J lost 4 bases, and 12 bases lay in between. The CDR3: CASSLDLGGSDTQYF. DNA of the CDR3: TGCGCCAGCAGCTTGGATTTGGGGGGTTCAGATACGCAGTATTTT.

The gene calls are TRBV7-2 and TRBJ2-1, with 12 bases aligning to TRBD2. The CDR3 loop spans 15 amino acids. J lost 7 bases, V lost 5 bases, and 6 bases had no gene match. Germline CDR1 SGHTA, CDR2 FQGNSA. CDR3 residues: CASSRTSGIGNEQFF. The CDR3 coding sequence is TGTGCCAGCAGCCGGACTAGCGGGATTGGGAATGAGCAGTTCTTC.

The genes are TRBV19 and TRBJ1-1; possible D gene TRBD1, 5 bases. Trimming shortened V by 3 bases and J by 10 bases, and 15 bases separated the two germline ends. The CDR3 has 13 amino acids. From germline, CDR1 is LNHDA and CDR2 SQIVND (reference sequence). In nucleotides, the CDR3 is TGTGCCAGTAGTATCGGGGGACTTTACGGAGCTTTCTTT. Translation: CASSIGGLYGAFF.